Given below is one T cell receptor beta chain in context. Repertoires were generated with immunoSEQ multiplex PCR, while TCRdb's copy carries only in-frame clones and drops some. This table has more than 30,000 clones, approximately 90% appearing once. The data stem from a study of OX40 agonist ivuxolimab in advanced cancers. Germline CDR1 SGHRS, CDR2 YFSETQ. V dropped 3 bases and J dropped 3 bases, with 12 bases sitting between them. There are 15 residues in the CDR3. The chain links TRBV5-1 to TRBJ2-2; D might be TRBD1 (6 bases). The clonotype was recovered from an adult with an advanced solid tumor such as melanoma, head and neck, liver or kidney cancer. The sequences come from CD4+ or CD8+ T cells sorted from blood, collected in a trial of the OX40 agonist ivuxolimab. CDR3 protein: CASSSSTGDTGELFF. For the CDR3, the DNA is TGCGCCAGCAGCTCCTCGACAGGAGACACCGGGGAGCTGTTTTTT.